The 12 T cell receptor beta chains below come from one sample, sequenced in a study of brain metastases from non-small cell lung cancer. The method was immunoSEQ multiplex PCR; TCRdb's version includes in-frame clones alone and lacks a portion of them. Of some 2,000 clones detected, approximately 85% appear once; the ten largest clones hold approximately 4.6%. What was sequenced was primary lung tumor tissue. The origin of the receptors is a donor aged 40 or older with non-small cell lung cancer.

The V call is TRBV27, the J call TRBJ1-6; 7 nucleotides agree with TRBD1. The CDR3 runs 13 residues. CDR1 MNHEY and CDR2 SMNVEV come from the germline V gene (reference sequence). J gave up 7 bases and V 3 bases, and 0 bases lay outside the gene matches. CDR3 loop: CASSLDRNSPLHF. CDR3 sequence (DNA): TGTGCCAGCAGTTTGGACAGGAATTCACCCCTCCACTTT.

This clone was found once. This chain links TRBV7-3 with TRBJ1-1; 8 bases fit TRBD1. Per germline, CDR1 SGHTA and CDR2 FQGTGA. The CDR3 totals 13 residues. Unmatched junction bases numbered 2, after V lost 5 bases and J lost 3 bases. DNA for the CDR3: TGTGCCAGCAGCGTGGACAGGGACACTGAAGCTTTCTTT. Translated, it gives CASSVDRDTEAFF.

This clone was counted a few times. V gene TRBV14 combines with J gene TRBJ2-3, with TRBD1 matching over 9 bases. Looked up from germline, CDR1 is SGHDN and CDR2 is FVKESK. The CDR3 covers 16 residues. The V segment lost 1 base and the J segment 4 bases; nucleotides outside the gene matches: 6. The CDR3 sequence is CASSQVETGGSDTQYF. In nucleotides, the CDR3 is TGTGCCAGCAGCCAAGTGGAGACAGGGGGTTCAGATACGCAGTATTTT.

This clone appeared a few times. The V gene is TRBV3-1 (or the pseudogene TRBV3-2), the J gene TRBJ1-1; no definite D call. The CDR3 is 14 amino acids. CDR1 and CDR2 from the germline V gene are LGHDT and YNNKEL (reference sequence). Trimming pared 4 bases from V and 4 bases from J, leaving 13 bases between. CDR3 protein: CASSLVSSGTEAFF. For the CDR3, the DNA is TGTGCCAGCAGCCTCGTCAGTTCGGGCACTGAAGCTTTCTTT.

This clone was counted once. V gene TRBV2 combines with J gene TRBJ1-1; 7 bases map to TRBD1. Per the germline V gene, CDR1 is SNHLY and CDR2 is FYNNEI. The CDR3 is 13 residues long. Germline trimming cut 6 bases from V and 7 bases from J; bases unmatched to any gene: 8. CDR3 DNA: TGTGCCAGCAGGAGGGGACAGACCATTGAAGCTTTCTTT. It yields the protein CASRRGQTIEAFF.

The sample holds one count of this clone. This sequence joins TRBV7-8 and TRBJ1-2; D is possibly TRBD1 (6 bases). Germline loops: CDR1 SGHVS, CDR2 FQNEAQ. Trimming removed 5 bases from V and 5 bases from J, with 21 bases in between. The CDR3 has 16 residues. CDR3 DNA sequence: TGTGCCAGCAGCCTTACAGGGACGCGGGGCCTTTATGGCTACACCTTC. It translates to CASSLTGTRGLYGYTF.

For the CDR3, the DNA is TGCGCCAGCAGTCGGGAGGGGGGAGCTGGCTACACCTTC. Its translation: CASSREGGAGYTF. This chain connects TRBV5-1 to TRBJ1-2, with D maybe TRBD1 (6 bases). This CDR3 has 13 amino acids. Trimming cost V 5 bases and J 7 bases, with 15 bases left between them. Germline V CDR1 and CDR2: SGHRS, YFSETQ.

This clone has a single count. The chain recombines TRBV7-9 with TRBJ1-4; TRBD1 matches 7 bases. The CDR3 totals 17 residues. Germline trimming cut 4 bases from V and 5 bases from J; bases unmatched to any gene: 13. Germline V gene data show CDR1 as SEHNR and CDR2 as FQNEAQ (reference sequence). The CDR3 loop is CASSSLRTGRGNEKLFF. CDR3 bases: TGTGCCAGCAGCTCCCTTCGGACAGGCCGCGGCAATGAAAAACTGTTTTTT.

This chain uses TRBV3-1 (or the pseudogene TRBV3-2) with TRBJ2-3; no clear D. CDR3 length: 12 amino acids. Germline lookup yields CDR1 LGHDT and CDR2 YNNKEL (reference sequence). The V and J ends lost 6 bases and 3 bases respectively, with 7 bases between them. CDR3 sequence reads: CASRSRTDTQYF. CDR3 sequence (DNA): TGTGCCAGCAGGAGCAGGACAGATACGCAGTATTTT.

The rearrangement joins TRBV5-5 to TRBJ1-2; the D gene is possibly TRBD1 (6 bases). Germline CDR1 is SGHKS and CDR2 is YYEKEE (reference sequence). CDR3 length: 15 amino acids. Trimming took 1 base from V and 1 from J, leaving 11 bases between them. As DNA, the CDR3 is TGTGCCAGCAGCTTGCGGGACATCTTTAACTATGGCTACACCTTC. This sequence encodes CASSLRDIFNYGYTF.

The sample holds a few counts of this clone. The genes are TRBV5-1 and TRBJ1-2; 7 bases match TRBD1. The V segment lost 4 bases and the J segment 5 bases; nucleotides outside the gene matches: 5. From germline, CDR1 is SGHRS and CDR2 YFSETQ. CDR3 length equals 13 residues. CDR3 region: CASSPGQSYGYTF. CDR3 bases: TGCGCCAGCAGCCCGGGACAGTCATATGGCTACACCTTC.

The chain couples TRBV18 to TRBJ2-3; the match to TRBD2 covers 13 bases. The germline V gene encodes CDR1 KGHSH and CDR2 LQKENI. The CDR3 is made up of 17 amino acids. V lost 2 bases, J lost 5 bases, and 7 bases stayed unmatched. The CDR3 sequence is CASSPYGLAGEKDTQYF. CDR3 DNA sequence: TGTGCCAGCTCACCATACGGACTAGCGGGAGAAAAAGATACGCAGTATTTT.